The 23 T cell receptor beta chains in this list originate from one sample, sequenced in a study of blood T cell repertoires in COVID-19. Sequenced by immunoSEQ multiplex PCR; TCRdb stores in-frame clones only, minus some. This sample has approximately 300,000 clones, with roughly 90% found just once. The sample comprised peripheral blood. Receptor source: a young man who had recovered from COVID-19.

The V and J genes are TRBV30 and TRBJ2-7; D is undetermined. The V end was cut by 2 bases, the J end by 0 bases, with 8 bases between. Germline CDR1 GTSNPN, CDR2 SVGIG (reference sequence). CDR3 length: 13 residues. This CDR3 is CAWSLLSSYEQYF. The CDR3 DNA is TGTGCCTGGAGTCTCCTGTCCTCCTACGAGCAGTACTTC.

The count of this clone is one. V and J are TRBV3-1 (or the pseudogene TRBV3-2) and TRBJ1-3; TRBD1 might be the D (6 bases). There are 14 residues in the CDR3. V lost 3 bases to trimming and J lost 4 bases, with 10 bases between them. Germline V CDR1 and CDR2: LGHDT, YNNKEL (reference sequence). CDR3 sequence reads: CASSQGGPGNTIYF. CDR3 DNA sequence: TGTGCCAGCAGCCAGGGGGGGCCAGGAAACACCATATATTTT.

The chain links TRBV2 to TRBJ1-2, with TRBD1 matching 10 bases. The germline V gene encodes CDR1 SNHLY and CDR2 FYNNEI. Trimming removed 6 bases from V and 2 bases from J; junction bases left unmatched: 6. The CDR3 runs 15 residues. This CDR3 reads CASRQTGQGNYGYTF. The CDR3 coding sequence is TGTGCCAGCAGACAGACGGGACAGGGGAACTATGGCTACACCTTC.

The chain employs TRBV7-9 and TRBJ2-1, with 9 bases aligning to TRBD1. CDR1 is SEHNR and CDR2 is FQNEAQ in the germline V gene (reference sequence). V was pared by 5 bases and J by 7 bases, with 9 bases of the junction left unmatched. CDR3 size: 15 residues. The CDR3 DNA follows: TGTGCCAGCAGCACCTCCGGGACAGGGATAAATGAGCAGTTCTTC. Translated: CASSTSGTGINEQFF. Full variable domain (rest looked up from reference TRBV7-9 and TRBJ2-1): DTGVSQNPRHKITKRGQNVTFRCDPISEHNRLYWYRQTLGQGPEFLTYFQNEAQLEKSRLLSDRFSAERPKGSFSTLEIQRTEQGDSAMYLCASSTSGTGINEQFFGPGTRLTVL.

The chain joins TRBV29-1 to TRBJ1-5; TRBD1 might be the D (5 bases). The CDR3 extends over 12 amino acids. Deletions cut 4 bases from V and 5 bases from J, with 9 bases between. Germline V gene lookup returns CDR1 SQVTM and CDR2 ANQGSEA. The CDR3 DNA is TGCAGCGTTGCGGGGGACCATCAGCCCCAGCATTTT. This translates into CSVAGDHQPQHF.

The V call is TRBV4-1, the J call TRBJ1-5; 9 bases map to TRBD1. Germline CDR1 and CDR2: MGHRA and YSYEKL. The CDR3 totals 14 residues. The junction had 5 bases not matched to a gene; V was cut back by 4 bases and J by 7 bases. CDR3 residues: CASSRTGAGQPQHF. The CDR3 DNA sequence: TGCGCCAGCAGCCGGACAGGGGCGGGACAGCCCCAGCATTTT.

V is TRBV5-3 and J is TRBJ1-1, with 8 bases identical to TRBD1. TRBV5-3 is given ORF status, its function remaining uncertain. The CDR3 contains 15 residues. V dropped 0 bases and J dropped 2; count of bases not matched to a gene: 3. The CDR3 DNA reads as TGTGCCAGAAGCTTGGACAGGGGGGGTAACACTGAAGCTTTCTTT. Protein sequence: CARSLDRGGNTEAFF.

The CDR3 DNA sequence: TGTGCCAGCAGTGCGGGAATCAACGAGCAGTACTTC. Its protein product is CASSAGINEQYF. The V gene is TRBV12-3 or TRBV12-4, the J gene TRBJ2-7, with a tentative D call TRBD2 (6 bases). The CDR3 extends over 12 amino acids. The V and J ends lost 5 bases and 5 bases respectively, with 10 bases between them.

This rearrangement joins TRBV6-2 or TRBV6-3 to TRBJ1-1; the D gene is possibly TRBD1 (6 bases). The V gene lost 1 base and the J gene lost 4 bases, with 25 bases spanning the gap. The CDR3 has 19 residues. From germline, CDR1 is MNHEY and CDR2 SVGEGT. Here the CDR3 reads CASSYFIGQGYGQSTEAFF. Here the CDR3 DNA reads TGTGCCAGCAGTTACTTCATAGGGCAGGGGTATGGGCAGAGCACTGAAGCTTTCTTT.

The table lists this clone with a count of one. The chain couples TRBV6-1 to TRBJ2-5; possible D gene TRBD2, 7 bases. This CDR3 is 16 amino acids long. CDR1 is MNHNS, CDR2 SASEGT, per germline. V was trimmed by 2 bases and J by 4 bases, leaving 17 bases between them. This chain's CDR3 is CASSERGTGGRETQYF. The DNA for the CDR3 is TGTGCCAGCAGTGAAAGGGGGACGGGGGGACGAGAGACCCAGTACTTC.

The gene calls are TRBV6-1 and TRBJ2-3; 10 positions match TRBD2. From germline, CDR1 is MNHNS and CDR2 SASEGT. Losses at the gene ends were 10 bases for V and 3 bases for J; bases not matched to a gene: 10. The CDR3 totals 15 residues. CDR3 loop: CATILAGEGTDTQYF. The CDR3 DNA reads TGTGCCACCATCCTAGCGGGAGAGGGGACAGATACGCAGTATTTT.

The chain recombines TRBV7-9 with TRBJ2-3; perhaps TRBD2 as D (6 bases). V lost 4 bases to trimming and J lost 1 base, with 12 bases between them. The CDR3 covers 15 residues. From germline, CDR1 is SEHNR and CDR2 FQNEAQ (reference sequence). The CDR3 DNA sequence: TGTGCCAGCAGCTACGCGGGGCTTGGCACAGATACGCAGTATTTT. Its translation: CASSYAGLGTDTQYF.

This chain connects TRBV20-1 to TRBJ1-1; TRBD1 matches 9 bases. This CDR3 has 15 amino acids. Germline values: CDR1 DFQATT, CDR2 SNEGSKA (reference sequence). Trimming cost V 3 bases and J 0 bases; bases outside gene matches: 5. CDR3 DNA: TGCAGTGCTAGTGGGACAGGGACCTTGAACACTGAAGCTTTCTTT. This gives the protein CSASGTGTLNTEAFF.

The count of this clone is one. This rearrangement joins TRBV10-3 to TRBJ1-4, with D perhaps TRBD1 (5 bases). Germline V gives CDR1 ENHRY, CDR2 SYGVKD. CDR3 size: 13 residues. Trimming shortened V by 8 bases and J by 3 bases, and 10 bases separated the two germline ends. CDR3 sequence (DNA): TGTGCCATCGGGGGGGGATCTAATGAAAAACTGTTTTTT. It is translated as CAIGGGSNEKLFF.

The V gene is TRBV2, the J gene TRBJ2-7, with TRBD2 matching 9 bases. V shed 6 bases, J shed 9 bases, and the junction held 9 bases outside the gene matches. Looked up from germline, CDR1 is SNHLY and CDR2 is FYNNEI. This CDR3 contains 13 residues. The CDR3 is CASSVAGVDRQYF. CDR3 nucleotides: TGTGCCAGCAGCGTAGCGGGAGTGGACCGGCAGTACTTC.

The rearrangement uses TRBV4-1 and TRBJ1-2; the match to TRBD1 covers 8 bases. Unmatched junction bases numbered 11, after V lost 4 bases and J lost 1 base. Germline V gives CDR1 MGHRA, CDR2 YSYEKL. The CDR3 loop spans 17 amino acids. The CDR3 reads CASSLREQGVYNYGYTF. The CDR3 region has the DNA TGCGCCAGCAGCCTCAGAGAACAGGGGGTTTATAACTATGGCTACACCTTC.

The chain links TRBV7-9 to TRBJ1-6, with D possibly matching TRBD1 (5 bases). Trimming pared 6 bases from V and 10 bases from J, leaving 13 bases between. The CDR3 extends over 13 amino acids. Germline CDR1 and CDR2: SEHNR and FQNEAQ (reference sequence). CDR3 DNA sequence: TGTGCCAGCAGTAAAGGGGTGAGCTCACCCCTCCACTTT. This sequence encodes CASSKGVSSPLHF.

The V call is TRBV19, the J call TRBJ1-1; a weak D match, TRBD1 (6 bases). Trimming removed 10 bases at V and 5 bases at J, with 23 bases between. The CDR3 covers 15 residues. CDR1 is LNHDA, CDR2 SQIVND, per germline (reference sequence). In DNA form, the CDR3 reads TGTGCCACGCACCTTGGCGGGGGGGCAATGACTGAAGCTTTCTTT. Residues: CATHLGGGAMTEAFF.

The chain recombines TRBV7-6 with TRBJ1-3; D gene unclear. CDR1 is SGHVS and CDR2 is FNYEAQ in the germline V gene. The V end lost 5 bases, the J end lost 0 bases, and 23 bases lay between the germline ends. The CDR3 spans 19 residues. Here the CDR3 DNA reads TGTGCCAGCAGCCGCGGACTGGGAACCGCATCTAACTCTGGAAACACCATATATTTT. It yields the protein CASSRGLGTASNSGNTIYF.

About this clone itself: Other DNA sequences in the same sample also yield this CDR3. CDR3 sequence: CASSATGGFTEAFF. In DNA form, the CDR3 reads TGTGCCAGCAGCGCGACAGGGGGGTTCACTGAAGCTTTCTTT. This chain links TRBV9 with TRBJ1-1; 9 bases match TRBD1. CDR3 length equals 14 residues. The junction had 4 bases not matched to a gene; V was cut back by 3 bases and J by 4 bases. The germline V gene encodes CDR1 SGDLS and CDR2 YYNGEE.

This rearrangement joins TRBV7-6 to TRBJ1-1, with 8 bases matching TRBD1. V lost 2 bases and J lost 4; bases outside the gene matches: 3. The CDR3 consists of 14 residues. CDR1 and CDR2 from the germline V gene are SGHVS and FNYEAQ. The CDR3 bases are TGTGCCAGCAGCTTAAAACAGGGGGGCACTGAAGCTTTCTTT. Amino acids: CASSLKQGGTEAFF.

CDR3 coding DNA: TGTGCCAGCAGCTGGGGGCGGGAGGCCTCCTACAATGAGCAGTTCTTC. Protein: CASSWGREASYNEQFF. The chain is built from TRBV7-3 and TRBJ2-1; TRBD2 matches at 8 bases. CDR1 is SGHTA, CDR2 FQGTGA, per germline. This CDR3 region has 16 residues. Losses at the gene ends were 4 bases for V and 0 bases for J; bases not matched to a gene: 5. The variable domain in full, completed from reference TRBV7-3 and TRBJ2-1, reads GAGVSQTPSNKVTEKGKYVELRCDPISGHTALYWYRQSLGQGPEFLIYFQGTGAADDSGLPNDRFFAVRPEGSVSTLKIQRTERGDSAVYLCASSWGREASYNEQFFGPGTRLTVL.

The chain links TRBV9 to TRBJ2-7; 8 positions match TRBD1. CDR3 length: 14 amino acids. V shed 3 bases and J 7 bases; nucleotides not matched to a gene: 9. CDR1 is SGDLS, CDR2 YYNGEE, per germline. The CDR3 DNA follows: TGTGCCAGCAGCGCATACGGGACAGGTTGGGAGCAGTACTTC. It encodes CASSAYGTGWEQYF.